Listed below are T cell receptor beta chains from one sample, sequenced in a study of blood T cells in healthy people across ages. TCRdb fed the 5' RACE reads into MiXCR, producing one record per CDR3 protein. The data contain 700,000 or so distinct CDR3 sequences, 40% to 45% of them singletons. Sequencing used blood. The receptors derive from a man aged 80 or over in good health. CDR3s include the opening cysteine and the closing phenylalanine or tryptophan. D genes are given only for firm matches. Clone size, where shown, is once, few, many, or a class for clones that have expanded.

clone_size: few; j_call: TRBJ2-5; v_call: TRBV14; d_call: TRBD2; cdr3_nt: TGTGCCAGCAGCCAAGATTTCACTAGCGGGTCCCTGGTTGAGCAGTACTTC; cdr3_aa: CASSQDFTSGSLVEQYF
clone_size: once; j_call: TRBJ1-1; v_call: TRBV7-3; d_call: NA; cdr3_nt: TGTGCCGGCAGCTTAACGTTAGGAAACACTGAAGCTTTCTTT; cdr3_aa: CAGSLTLGNTEAFF
clone_size: NA; j_call: TRBJ2-7; v_call: TRBV7-2; d_call: NA; cdr3_nt: TGTGCCAGCAGCCGATCTTGGACGGGCGAGCAGTACTTC; cdr3_aa: CASSRSWTGEQYF
clone_size: NA; j_call: TRBJ2-7; v_call: TRBV3-1; d_call: TRBD1; cdr3_nt: TGTGCCAGCAGCCAAAGGGGGCGATCCGAGCAGTACTTC; cdr3_aa: CASSQRGRSEQYF
clone_size: few; j_call: TRBJ2-7; v_call: TRBV12-3/TRBV12-4; d_call: TRBD1; cdr3_nt: TGTGCCAGCAGATCCTCCGGGACAGGCTCCTACGAGCAGTACTTC; cdr3_aa: CASRSSGTGSYEQYF
clone_size: NA; j_call: TRBJ1-2; v_call: TRBV30; d_call: NA; cdr3_nt: TGTGCCTGGAACCCGGGACCCGGATCCGGGTATGGCTACACCTTC; cdr3_aa: CAWNPGPGSGYGYTF
clone_size: few; j_call: TRBJ2-7; v_call: TRBV11-2; d_call: NA; cdr3_nt: TGTGCCAGCAGCTTAGACAGTCCCAACTACGAGCAGTACTTC; cdr3_aa: CASSLDSPNYEQYF
clone_size: NA; j_call: TRBJ2-7; v_call: TRBV4-2; d_call: NA; cdr3_nt: TGTGCCAGCAGCCAAGGTTCCTGGGAGTACTTC; cdr3_aa: CASSQGSWEYF
clone_size: few; j_call: TRBJ2-1; v_call: TRBV5-1; d_call: NA; cdr3_nt: TGCGCCAGCAGCTTGGATCGGGATGAGCAGTTCTTC; cdr3_aa: CASSLDRDEQFF
clone_size: NA; j_call: TRBJ2-1; v_call: TRBV7-6; d_call: NA; cdr3_nt: TGTGCCAGCAGCCACTCCAGCACGGATGAGCAGTTCTTC; cdr3_aa: CASSHSSTDEQFF
clone_size: few; j_call: TRBJ2-7; v_call: TRBV11-2; d_call: NA; cdr3_nt: TGTGCCAGCAGCACCGGGACATCTTCCTACGAGCAGTACTTC; cdr3_aa: CASSTGTSSYEQYF
clone_size: NA; j_call: TRBJ2-1; v_call: TRBV20-1; d_call: TRBD2; cdr3_nt: TGCAGTGCTATAGTAGGTGTGGCTAGCGGCTACAATGAGCAGTTCTTC; cdr3_aa: CSAIVGVASGYNEQFF
clone_size: NA; j_call: TRBJ2-5; v_call: TRBV3-1; d_call: NA; cdr3_nt: TGTGCCAGCAGCCTCGAACTAAGAGCTGGTTTAGAGACCCAGTACTTC; cdr3_aa: CASSLELRAGLETQYF
clone_size: many; j_call: TRBJ2-1; v_call: TRBV20-1; d_call: TRBD2; cdr3_nt: TGCAGTGCTAGACATGCTAGCGGGGGAAACAATGAGCAGTTCTTC; cdr3_aa: CSARHASGGNNEQFF
clone_size: NA; j_call: TRBJ2-1; v_call: TRBV20-1; d_call: TRBD2; cdr3_nt: TGCAGTGCTTCCGGGACTAGCGGTAACAATGAGCAGTTCTTC; cdr3_aa: CSASGTSGNNEQFF
clone_size: NA; j_call: TRBJ2-7; v_call: TRBV27; d_call: TRBD2; cdr3_nt: TGTGCCAGCAGTGCCTCGCCGACTAGCGGCTCGAACCACGAGCAGTACTTC; cdr3_aa: CASSASPTSGSNHEQYF
clone_size: NA; j_call: TRBJ2-3; v_call: TRBV7-9; d_call: TRBD2; cdr3_nt: TGTGCCAGCAGCTTACGGACTAGCGGGGGAGGCACAGATACGCAGTATTTT; cdr3_aa: CASSLRTSGGGTDTQYF
clone_size: NA; j_call: TRBJ2-7; v_call: TRBV18; d_call: TRBD1; cdr3_nt: TGTGCCACCAAACTAACTACCGGGACAGGGACCTACAATGAGCAGTACTTC; cdr3_aa: CATKLTTGTGTYNEQYF
clone_size: few; j_call: TRBJ2-2; v_call: TRBV5-1; d_call: TRBD2; cdr3_nt: TGCGCCAGCAGCTTGCGACTAGCGGGAGGTACCGGGGAGCTGTTTTTT; cdr3_aa: CASSLRLAGGTGELFF
clone_size: few; j_call: TRBJ2-1; v_call: TRBV6-5; d_call: TRBD2; cdr3_nt: TGTGCCAGCAGGACTAGCGGGGGGGCCTGGGGTGAGCAGTTCTTC; cdr3_aa: CASRTSGGAWGEQFF
clone_size: few; j_call: TRBJ2-7; v_call: TRBV7-2; d_call: TRBD2; cdr3_nt: TGTGCCAGCAGCGCGATGCCTAGCGGGAGGGCCTACGAGCAGTACTTC; cdr3_aa: CASSAMPSGRAYEQYF
clone_size: few; j_call: TRBJ1-3; v_call: TRBV20-1; d_call: NA; cdr3_nt: TGCAGTGCTAGAGATCCCGGAGTTGAGACAGGCTCTGGAAACACCATATATTTT; cdr3_aa: CSARDPGVETGSGNTIYF
clone_size: NA; j_call: TRBJ1-2; v_call: TRBV4-2; d_call: NA; cdr3_nt: TGTGCCAGCAGCCAAGATCGGCTAGGGCCCTTTGCTAACTATGGCTACACCTTC; cdr3_aa: CASSQDRLGPFANYGYTF
clone_size: NA; j_call: TRBJ2-3; v_call: TRBV6-5; d_call: NA; cdr3_nt: TGTGCCAGCAGTAGGCGGGTTACTAGCACAGATACGCAGTATTTT; cdr3_aa: CASSRRVTSTDTQYF
clone_size: few; j_call: TRBJ2-1; v_call: TRBV5-1; d_call: NA; cdr3_nt: TGCGCCAGCAGCTTCCCGCCAGCGCCTTACAATGAGCAGTTCTTC; cdr3_aa: CASSFPPAPYNEQFF
clone_size: NA; j_call: TRBJ2-2; v_call: TRBV11-3; d_call: TRBD1; cdr3_nt: TGTGCCAGCAAGACAGGGACCAACACCGGGGAGCTGTTTTTT; cdr3_aa: CASKTGTNTGELFF
clone_size: few; j_call: TRBJ1-1; v_call: TRBV27; d_call: NA; cdr3_nt: TGTGCCAGCAGTCGAAAAGGGGGGAACACTGAAGCTTTCTTT; cdr3_aa: CASSRKGGNTEAFF
clone_size: few; j_call: TRBJ2-3; v_call: TRBV27; d_call: NA; cdr3_nt: TGTGCCAGCAGTTTATGGTCAGCCGTAGTCACAGATACGCAGTATTTT; cdr3_aa: CASSLWSAVVTDTQYF
clone_size: NA; j_call: TRBJ2-1; v_call: TRBV20-1; d_call: TRBD2; cdr3_nt: TGCAGTGCTAGAGATATCCTAGCGGGAGATTCCTACAATGAGCAGTTCTTC; cdr3_aa: CSARDILAGDSYNEQFF
clone_size: NA; j_call: TRBJ2-1; v_call: TRBV20-1; d_call: TRBD2; cdr3_nt: TGCAGTGCCCCGCCAGCTAGCGGCTCCGACAATGAGCAGTTCTTC; cdr3_aa: CSAPPASGSDNEQFF
clone_size: few; j_call: TRBJ1-2; v_call: TRBV3-1; d_call: NA; cdr3_nt: TGTGCCAGCAGCCAATCTTCCGGGAATGGCTACACCTTC; cdr3_aa: CASSQSSGNGYTF
clone_size: NA; j_call: TRBJ2-1; v_call: TRBV7-6; d_call: NA; cdr3_nt: TGTGCCAGCGGCTTAGCGCGAGGGGTCTCCTACGAGCAGTTCTTC; cdr3_aa: CASGLARGVSYEQFF
clone_size: once; j_call: TRBJ2-6; v_call: TRBV27; d_call: NA; cdr3_nt: TGTGCCAGCACCACAAACGTGGGCATTGTCTCTGGGGCCAACGTCCTGACTTTC; cdr3_aa: CASTTNVGIVSGANVLTF
clone_size: few; j_call: TRBJ2-3; v_call: TRBV4-2; d_call: TRBD2; cdr3_nt: TGTGCCAGCAGCCAAGATGTGGGCGGGGGGGCGTATACGCAGTATTTT; cdr3_aa: CASSQDVGGGAYTQYF
clone_size: many; j_call: TRBJ2-7; v_call: TRBV29-1; d_call: TRBD1; cdr3_nt: TGCAGCGTAACCCGGGACAGGGGCTCCTACGAGCAGTACTTC; cdr3_aa: CSVTRDRGSYEQYF
clone_size: NA; j_call: TRBJ1-6; v_call: TRBV2; d_call: NA; cdr3_nt: TGTGCCAGCAGTGTTAAGGATAATTCACCCCTCCACTTT; cdr3_aa: CASSVKDNSPLHF
clone_size: NA; j_call: TRBJ2-7; v_call: TRBV4-2; d_call: NA; cdr3_nt: TGTGCCAGCAGCCAAGACTTTCCGGACGAGCAGTACTTC; cdr3_aa: CASSQDFPDEQYF
clone_size: few; j_call: TRBJ1-2; v_call: TRBV18; d_call: TRBD1; cdr3_nt: TGTGCCAGCTCACCCTCTTTGCCACAGGGGAACTATGGCTACACCTTC; cdr3_aa: CASSPSLPQGNYGYTF
clone_size: NA; j_call: TRBJ1-6; v_call: TRBV20-1; d_call: TRBD1; cdr3_nt: TGCAGTGCTAGCAGGGACAGGGATAATTCACCCCTCCACTTT; cdr3_aa: CSASRDRDNSPLHF
clone_size: few; j_call: TRBJ2-2; v_call: TRBV6-2/TRBV6-3; d_call: NA; cdr3_nt: TGTGCCAGCAGTCAAACAGGCACCGGGGAGCTGTTTTTT; cdr3_aa: CASSQTGTGELFF
clone_size: NA; j_call: TRBJ2-7; v_call: TRBV5-1; d_call: TRBD2; cdr3_nt: TGCGCCAGCTGGGAGGGCGGGGGGACCTACGAGCAGTACTTC; cdr3_aa: CASWEGGGTYEQYF
clone_size: NA; j_call: TRBJ2-5; v_call: TRBV6-5; d_call: TRBD1; cdr3_nt: TGTGCCAGCAGTAGACTCATGACAGGGTCGGACGAGACCCAGTACTTC; cdr3_aa: CASSRLMTGSDETQYF
clone_size: NA; j_call: TRBJ2-5; v_call: TRBV27; d_call: TRBD2; cdr3_nt: TGTGTCAGCAGTTCGGGACTAGGCAACCAAGAGACCCAGTACTTC; cdr3_aa: CVSSSGLGNQETQYF
clone_size: NA; j_call: TRBJ2-1; v_call: TRBV7-2; d_call: NA; cdr3_nt: TGTGCCGGCAGCCCAGGGGTAGGAGAGCAGTTCTTC; cdr3_aa: CAGSPGVGEQFF
clone_size: NA; j_call: TRBJ2-1; v_call: TRBV6-6; d_call: NA; cdr3_nt: TGTGCCAGCAGTTACGGGGGCCCTCCCTACAATGAGCAGTTCTTC; cdr3_aa: CASSYGGPPYNEQFF
clone_size: NA; j_call: TRBJ2-2; v_call: TRBV29-1; d_call: TRBD1; cdr3_nt: TGCGGGGGACAGGTGGACACCGGGGAGCTGTTTTTT; cdr3_aa: CGGQVDTGELFF
clone_size: NA; j_call: TRBJ2-5; v_call: TRBV20-1; d_call: NA; cdr3_nt: TGCAGTGCTCGTTCCCCTCAGGGGATGAGGGAGACCCAGTACTTC; cdr3_aa: CSARSPQGMRETQYF
clone_size: NA; j_call: TRBJ2-3; v_call: TRBV6-6; d_call: NA; cdr3_nt: TGTGCCAGCAGTTACTCATCGGACCGCACAGATACGCAGTATTTT; cdr3_aa: CASSYSSDRTDTQYF
clone_size: NA; j_call: TRBJ2-5; v_call: TRBV6-5; d_call: TRBD1; cdr3_nt: TGTGCCAGCAGTTACTTCACAGGGGGGTTAGAGACCCAGTACTTC; cdr3_aa: CASSYFTGGLETQYF
clone_size: few; j_call: TRBJ2-7; v_call: TRBV25-1; d_call: TRBD2; cdr3_nt: TGTGCCAGCGGGGGACTAGCGGGCTACGAGCAGTACTTC; cdr3_aa: CASGGLAGYEQYF
clone_size: few; j_call: TRBJ1-4; v_call: TRBV20-1; d_call: TRBD1; cdr3_nt: TGCAGTGCTAGAGTAACAGGGGGCACTAATGAAAAACTGTTTTTT; cdr3_aa: CSARVTGGTNEKLFF